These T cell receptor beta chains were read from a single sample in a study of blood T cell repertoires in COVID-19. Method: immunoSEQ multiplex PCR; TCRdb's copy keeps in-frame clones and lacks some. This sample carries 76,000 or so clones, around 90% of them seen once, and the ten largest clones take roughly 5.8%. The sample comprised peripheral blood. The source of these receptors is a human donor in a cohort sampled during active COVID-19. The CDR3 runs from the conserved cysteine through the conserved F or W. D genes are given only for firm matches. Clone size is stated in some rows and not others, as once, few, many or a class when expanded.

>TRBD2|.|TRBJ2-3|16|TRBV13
TGTGCCAGCAGCTTAGGCCGGGGGGGGAGCACAGATACGCAGTATTTT
CASSLGRGGSTDTQYF
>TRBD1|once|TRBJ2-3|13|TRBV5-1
TGCGCCAGCAGCTTAGGACAGGCAGATACGCAGTATTTT
CASSLGQADTQYF
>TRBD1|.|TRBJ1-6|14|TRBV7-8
TGTGCCAGCAGCGCGGGACAGTATAATTCACCCCTCCACTTT
CASSAGQYNSPLHF
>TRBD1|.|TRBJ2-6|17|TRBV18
TGTGCCAGCTCACCGGGGACAGCCAACTCTGGGGCCAACGTCCTGACTTTC
CASSPGTANSGANVLTF
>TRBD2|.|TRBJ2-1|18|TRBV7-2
TGTGCCAGCAGCTTAGTTGGCGGGGGGGCCGGGTCCTACAATGAGCAGTTCTTC
CASSLVGGGAGSYNEQFF
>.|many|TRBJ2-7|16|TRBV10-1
TGCGCCAGCAGTGATCCCGGGACCGGGGGCTCCTACGAGCAGTACTTC
CASSDPGTGGSYEQYF
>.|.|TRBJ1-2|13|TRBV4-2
TGTGCCAGCAGCCCCGCGGGGGAAAGTGGCTACACCTTC
CASSPAGESGYTF
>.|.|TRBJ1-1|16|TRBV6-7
TGTGCCAGAAACGACAGTATCTTTCGATTGGACACTGAAGCTTTCTTT
CARNDSIFRLDTEAFF
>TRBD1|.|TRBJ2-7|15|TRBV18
TGTGCCAGCTCACCCGGACAGGGGGCCTACTACGAGCAGTACTTC
CASSPGQGAYYEQYF
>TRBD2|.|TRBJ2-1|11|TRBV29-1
TGCAGCGTTCCGGGGGGGTCAGCGTCATTCTTC
CSVPGGSASFF
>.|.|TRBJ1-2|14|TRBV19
TGTGCCAGTAGTATAGTCCGGGATAACTATGGCTACACCTTC
CASSIVRDNYGYTF
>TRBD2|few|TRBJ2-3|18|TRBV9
TGTGCCAGCAGCCCGGGGACTAGCGGGGGATCACGCACAGATACGCAGTATTTT
CASSPGTSGGSRTDTQYF
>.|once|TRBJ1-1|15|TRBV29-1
TGCAGCGTTGAAGCTCCTCTACAGGGAAGAACTGAAGCTTTCTTT
CSVEAPLQGRTEAFF
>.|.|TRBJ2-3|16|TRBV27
TGTGCCAGCAGTTTATCCGCCGACTTAGCAGTAGATACGCAGTATTTT
CASSLSADLAVDTQYF
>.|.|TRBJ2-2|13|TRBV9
TGTGCCAGCAGCGTAGCACTAGCCGGGGAGCTGTTTTTT
CASSVALAGELFF
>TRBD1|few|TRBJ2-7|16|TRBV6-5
TGTGCCAGCAGTTCCCCGGGACAGGGGCTATTGGGGGAGCAGTACTTC
CASSSPGQGLLGEQYF
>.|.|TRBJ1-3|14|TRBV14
TGTGCCAGCAGGTTTGGGACATTTGGAAACACCATATATTTT
CASRFGTFGNTIYF
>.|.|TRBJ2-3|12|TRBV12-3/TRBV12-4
TGTGCCAGCAGTAGAGTTGAGATTACGCAGTATTTT
CASSRVEITQYF
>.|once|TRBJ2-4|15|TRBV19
TGTGCCAGTAGTATCTCGACAGGTACCAAAAACATTCAGTACTTC
CASSISTGTKNIQYF
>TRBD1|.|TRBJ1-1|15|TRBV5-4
TGTGCCAGCAGTTTTCCCGGGACAGTGAACACTGAAGCTTTCTTT
CASSFPGTVNTEAFF
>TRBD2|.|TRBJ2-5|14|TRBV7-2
TGTGCCAGCAGCCCGTCGACTAGCGGGGAGACCCAGTACTTC
CASSPSTSGETQYF
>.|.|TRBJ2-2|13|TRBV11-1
TGTGCCAGCAGCTTGGGGAGCGCCGAGGAGCTGTTTTTT
CASSLGSAEELFF
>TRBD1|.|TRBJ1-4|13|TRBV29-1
TGCAGCGTCGCACAGGGGGGTCGTGAAAAACTGTTTTTT
CSVAQGGREKLFF
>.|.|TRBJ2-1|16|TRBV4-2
TGTGCCAGCAGCCCAGACGGGGCGGGAATCTACAATGAGCAGTTCTTC
CASSPDGAGIYNEQFF
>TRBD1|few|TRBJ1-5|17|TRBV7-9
TGTGCCAGCAGCTCCTCCGTGGGACAGGGGAGCAATCAGCCCCAGCATTTT
CASSSSVGQGSNQPQHF
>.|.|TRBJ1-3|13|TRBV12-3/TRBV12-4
TGTGCCAGCAGTTTAAGACACCGAAACACCATATATTTT
CASSLRHRNTIYF
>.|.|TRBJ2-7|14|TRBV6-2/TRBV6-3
TGTGCCAGCAGTTACTCCGGGACTTCCTTAGAGCAGTACTTC
CASSYSGTSLEQYF
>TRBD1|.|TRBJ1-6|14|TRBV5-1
TGCGCCAGCAGCCTTCAGGGGGCCAGTTCACCCCTCCACTTT
CASSLQGASSPLHF
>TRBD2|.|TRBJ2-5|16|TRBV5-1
TGCGCCAGCAGCTTGGGTAGCGGGGGAGTCCAAGAGACCCAGTACTTC
CASSLGSGGVQETQYF